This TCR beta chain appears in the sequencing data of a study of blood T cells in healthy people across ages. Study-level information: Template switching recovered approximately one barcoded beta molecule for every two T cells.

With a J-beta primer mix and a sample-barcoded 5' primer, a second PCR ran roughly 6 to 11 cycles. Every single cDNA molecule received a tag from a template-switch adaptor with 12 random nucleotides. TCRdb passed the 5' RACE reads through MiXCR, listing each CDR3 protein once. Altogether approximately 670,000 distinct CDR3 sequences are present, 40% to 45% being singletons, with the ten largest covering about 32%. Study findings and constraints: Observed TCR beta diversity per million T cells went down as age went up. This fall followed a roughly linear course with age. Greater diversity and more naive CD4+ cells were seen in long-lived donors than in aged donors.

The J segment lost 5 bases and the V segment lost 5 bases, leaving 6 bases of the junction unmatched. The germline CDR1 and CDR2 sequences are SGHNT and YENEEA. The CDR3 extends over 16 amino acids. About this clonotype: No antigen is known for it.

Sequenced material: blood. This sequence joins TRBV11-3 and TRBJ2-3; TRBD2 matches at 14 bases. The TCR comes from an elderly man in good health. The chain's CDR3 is CASSPGTSGGLDTQYF. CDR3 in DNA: TGTGCCAGCAGCCCCGGGACTAGCGGGGGTTTAGATACGCAGTATTTT. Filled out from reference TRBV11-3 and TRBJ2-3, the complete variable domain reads EAGVVQSPRYKIIEKKQPVAFWCNPISGHNTLYWYLQNLGQGPELLIRYENEEAVDDSQLPKDRFSAERLKGVDSTLKIQPAELGDSAVYLCASSPGTSGGLDTQYFGPGTRLTVL.